This T cell receptor beta chain was obtained from a study of regulatory T cells in long-lasting Graves disease. The wider study: Antithyroid drug intake by newly diagnosed Graves' patients had lasted under 3 months.

This clonotype appeared many times. Libraries of TCR beta came from iRepertoire HTBI primers plus Arm-PCR of CDR3 regions. Each CDR3 protein is one row after TCRdb ran MiXCR on the multiplex PCR reads. The sample lists 600,000 to 650,000 distinct CDR3 sequences, 16% occurring once. Time point specified: newly diagnosed GD, antithyroid drugs for less than 3 months. PBMC RNA served as the TCR library source. This sample also belongs to another study, concerning T cells in Graves' hyperthyroidism and ophthalmopathy. According to that study: Hyperthyroidism in the patients, aged 18 to 65, was newly diagnosed and under 2 months in duration.

The TCR originated in a woman in her 30s with Graves disease. The source was peripheral blood mononuclear cells (PBMCs), collected at new diagnosis, from a patient treated with antithyroid drugs.

CDR3 DNA sequence: TGTGCCAGCAGCTCAGGACTTTCCTACGAGCAGTACTTC. Residues: CASSSGLSYEQYF. The gene calls are TRBV3-1 and TRBJ2-7, with D perhaps TRBD2 (5 bases). V gave up 5 bases and J gave up 1 base, with 9 bases separating them. This CDR3 has 13 amino acids. Germline assignment: CDR1 LGHDT and CDR2 YNNKEL (reference sequence).